This T cell receptor (beta chain) was captured by sequencing in a study of monozygotic twins with inflammatory bowel disease. This CDR3 region has 15 residues. Note on this clonotype: The target antigen is unknown.

TCRdb re-called the 5' RACE reads, yielding one record per CDR3 amino acid sequence without DNA. Its listing shows 400,000 or so distinct CDR3 sequences. Whole-study findings and limits: IBD patients displayed reduced TCRbeta diversity (inverse Simpson) when set against healthy co-twins. Healthy twins showed more clonotype sharing with others than IBD patients, especially patients with disease activity.

The sequence came from a human donor with ulcerative colitis or Crohn's disease, or a healthy co-twin of an affected twin (not recorded which). V gene TRBV12-3 or TRBV12-4 combines with J gene TRBJ2-1; the D call of TRBD2 rests on TCRdb alone, since no DNA is present to check it. The sequencing input was blood. CDR3 residues: CASSLRAQLDGRQFF.